The clone carrying this T cell receptor (beta chain) was counted many times. Its antigen is not known. The data are from a study of T cell repertoires in cytomegalovirus infection. The wider study: Recently identified HLA-C-restricted CMV epitopes and well-studied HLA-B-restricted CMV epitopes were used by the study.

General study results and limits: Based on cumulative public TCR beta family frequency, carriers of CMV plus the relevant HLA were identified. Dominating the ex vivo response were HLA-C-restricted CMV-specific TCR beta clonotypes.

The CDR3 is 16 residues long. V lost 1 base and J lost 0; bases outside the gene matches: 3. Germline CDR1 and CDR2: SGHTA and FQGNSA. TCRdb fed the reads into MiXCR, producing one record per CDR3 protein. The table lists approximately 310,000 distinct CDR3 sequences, 20% to 30% of them singletons. The J gene is TRBJ2-1, the V gene TRBV7-2; 7 positions agree with TRBD1. The sample here was cultured PBMCs, taken from culture after CMV antigen stimulation. The TCR was taken from a human donor in good health (CMV status not recorded). Some clones in this sample may be carry-over from other donors' samples. Here the CDR3 reads CASSLEGAPSYNEQFF. The CDR3 DNA sequence: TGTGCCAGCAGCTTAGAGGGGGCCCCCTCCTACAATGAGCAGTTCTTC.